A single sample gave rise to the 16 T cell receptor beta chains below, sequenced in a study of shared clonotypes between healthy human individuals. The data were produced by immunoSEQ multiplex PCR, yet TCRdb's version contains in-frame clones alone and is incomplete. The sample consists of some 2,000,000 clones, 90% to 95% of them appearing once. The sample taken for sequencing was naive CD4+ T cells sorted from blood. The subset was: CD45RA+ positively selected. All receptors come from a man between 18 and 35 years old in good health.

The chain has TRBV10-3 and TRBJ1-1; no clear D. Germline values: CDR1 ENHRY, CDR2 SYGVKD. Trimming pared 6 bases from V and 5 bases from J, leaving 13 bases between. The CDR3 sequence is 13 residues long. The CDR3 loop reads CAIRGSPGTEAFF. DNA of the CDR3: TGTGCCATCAGGGGGAGCCCGGGTACTGAAGCTTTCTTT.

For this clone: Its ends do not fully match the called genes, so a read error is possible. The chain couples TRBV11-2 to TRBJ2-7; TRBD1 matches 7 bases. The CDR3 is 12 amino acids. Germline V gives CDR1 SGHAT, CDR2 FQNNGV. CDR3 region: CASSRFPGQGDF. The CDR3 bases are TGTGCCAGCAGCCGCTTCCCGGGGCAGGGGGACTTC.

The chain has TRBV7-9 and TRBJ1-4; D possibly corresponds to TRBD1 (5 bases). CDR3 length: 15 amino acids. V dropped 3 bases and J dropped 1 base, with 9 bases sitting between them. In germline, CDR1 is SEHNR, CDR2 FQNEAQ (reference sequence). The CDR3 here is CASSLIQGTNEKLFF. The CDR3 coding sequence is TGTGCCAGCAGCTTGATTCAGGGAACTAATGAAAAACTGTTTTTT.

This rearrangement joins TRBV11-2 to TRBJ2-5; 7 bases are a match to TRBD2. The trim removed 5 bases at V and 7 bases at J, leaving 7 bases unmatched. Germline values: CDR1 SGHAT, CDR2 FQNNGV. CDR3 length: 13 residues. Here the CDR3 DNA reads TGTGCCAGCAGCACGCCAGCGGGGCGGACCCAGTACTTC. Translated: CASSTPAGRTQYF. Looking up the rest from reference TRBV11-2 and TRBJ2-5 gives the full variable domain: EAGVAQSPRYKIIEKRQSVAFWCNPISGHATLYWYQQILGQGPKLLIQFQNNGVVDDSQLPKDRFSAERLKGVDSTLKIQPAKLEDSAVYLCASSTPAGRTQYFGPGTRLLVL.

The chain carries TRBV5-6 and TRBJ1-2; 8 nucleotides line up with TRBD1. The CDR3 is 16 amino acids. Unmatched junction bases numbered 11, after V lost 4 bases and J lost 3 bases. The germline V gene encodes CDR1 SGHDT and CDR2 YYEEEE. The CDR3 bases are TGTGCCAGCAGCCCGACGGACAGGGACTACTACTATGGCTACACCTTC. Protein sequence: CASSPTDRDYYYGYTF.

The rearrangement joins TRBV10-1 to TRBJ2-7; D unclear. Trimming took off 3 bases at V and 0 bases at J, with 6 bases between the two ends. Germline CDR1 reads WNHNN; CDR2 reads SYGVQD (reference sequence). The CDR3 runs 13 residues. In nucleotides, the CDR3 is TGCGCCAGCAGTGATGCCAGCTCCTACGAGCAGTACTTC. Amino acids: CASSDASSYEQYF.

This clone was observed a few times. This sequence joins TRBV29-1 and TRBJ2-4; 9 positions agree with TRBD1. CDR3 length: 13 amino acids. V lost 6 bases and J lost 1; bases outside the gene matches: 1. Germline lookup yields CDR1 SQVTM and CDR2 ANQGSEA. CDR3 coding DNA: TGCAGCGTACAGGGGGCTGCCAAAAACATTCAGTACTTC. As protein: CSVQGAAKNIQYF.

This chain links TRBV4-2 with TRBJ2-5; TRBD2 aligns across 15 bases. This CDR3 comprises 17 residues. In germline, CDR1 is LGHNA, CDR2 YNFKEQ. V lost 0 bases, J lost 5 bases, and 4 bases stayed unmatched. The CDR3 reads CASSQDGGTSGRETQYF. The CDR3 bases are TGTGCCAGCAGCCAAGATGGAGGGACTAGCGGGAGGGAGACCCAGTACTTC.

CDR3 amino acids: CASSLAAGVTGELFF. DNA for the CDR3: TGTGCCAGCAGCTTGGCAGCCGGTGTAACCGGGGAGCTGTTTTTT. The V and J genes are TRBV5-5 and TRBJ2-2, with D unresolved. V lost 0 bases and J lost 5, with 11 bases in between. Germline CDR1 SGHKS, CDR2 YYEKEE (reference sequence). The CDR3 covers 15 residues.

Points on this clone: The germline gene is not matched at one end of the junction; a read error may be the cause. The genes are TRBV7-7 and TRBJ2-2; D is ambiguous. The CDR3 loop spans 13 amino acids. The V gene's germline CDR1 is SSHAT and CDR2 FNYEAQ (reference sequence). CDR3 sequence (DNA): TGTGCTAGCAGACCAATGGTCACCGGGGAGCTGTTTTTT. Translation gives CASRPMVTGELFF.

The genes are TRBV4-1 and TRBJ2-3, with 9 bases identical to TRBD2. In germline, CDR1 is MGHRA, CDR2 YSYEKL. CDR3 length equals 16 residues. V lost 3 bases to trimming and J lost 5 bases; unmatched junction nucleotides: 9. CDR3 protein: CASSQPISGRGDTQYF. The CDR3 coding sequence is TGCGCCAGCAGCCAGCCGATTAGCGGGAGAGGAGATACGCAGTATTTT.

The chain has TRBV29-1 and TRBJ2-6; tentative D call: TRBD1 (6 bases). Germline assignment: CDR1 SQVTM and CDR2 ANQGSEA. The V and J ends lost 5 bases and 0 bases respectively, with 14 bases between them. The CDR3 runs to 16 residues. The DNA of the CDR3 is TGCAGCGTTTTACAGGGTATATTCTCTGGGGCCAACGTCCTGACTTTC. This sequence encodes CSVLQGIFSGANVLTF.

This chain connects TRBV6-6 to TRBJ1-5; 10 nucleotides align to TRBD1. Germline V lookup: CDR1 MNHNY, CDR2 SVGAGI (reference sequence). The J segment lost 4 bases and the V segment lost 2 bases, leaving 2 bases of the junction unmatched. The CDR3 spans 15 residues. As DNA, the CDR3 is TGTGCCAGCAGTTACGGGACAGGGGAAAATCAGCCCCAGCATTTT. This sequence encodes CASSYGTGENQPQHF.

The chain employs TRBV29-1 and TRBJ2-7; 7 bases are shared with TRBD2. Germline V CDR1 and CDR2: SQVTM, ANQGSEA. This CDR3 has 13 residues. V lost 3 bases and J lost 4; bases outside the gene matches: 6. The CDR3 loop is CSVEGGSGYEQYF. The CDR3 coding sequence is TGCAGCGTTGAGGGCGGGAGTGGGTACGAGCAGTACTTC.

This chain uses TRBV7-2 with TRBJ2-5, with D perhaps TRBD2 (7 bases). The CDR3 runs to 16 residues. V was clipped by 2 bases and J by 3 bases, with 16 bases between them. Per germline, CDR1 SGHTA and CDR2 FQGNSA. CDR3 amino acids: CASSLKSGGSEETQYF. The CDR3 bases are TGTGCCAGCAGCTTAAAGTCGGGGGGCAGTGAAGAGACCCAGTACTTC.

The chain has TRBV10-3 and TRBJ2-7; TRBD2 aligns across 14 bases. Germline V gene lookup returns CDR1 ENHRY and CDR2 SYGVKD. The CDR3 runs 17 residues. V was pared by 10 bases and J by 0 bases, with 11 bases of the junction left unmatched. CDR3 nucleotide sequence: TGTGCCACGATGGGACTAGCGGGAGCGCCGAGCTCCTACGAGCAGTACTTC. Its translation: CATMGLAGAPSSYEQYF.